This T cell receptor (beta chain) was observed in a study of blood T cells in healthy people across ages. In this sample, this clonotype turned up once. Antigen specificity is unknown. The authors ran a second PCR of roughly 6 to 11 cycles using a sample-barcoded 5' primer and a J-beta primer mix. Every cDNA was tagged by a template-switch adaptor with 12 random nucleotides. A single record per CDR3 protein comes from TCRdb applying MiXCR to the 5' RACE reads. In the table there are about 640,000 distinct CDR3 sequences, under 30% of which are singletons. The authors extracted at least 5 micrograms of total RNA per sample. Germline V lookup: CDR1 SQVTM, CDR2 ANQGSEA. With V trimmed by 2 bases and J by 0 bases, 3 bases remained unmatched. The CDR3 is 14 residues long. Overall study results and limits: Without sorted subsets, naive and antigen-experienced compartments could not be conclusively compared.

The receptor was isolated from an elderly woman in good health. The V and J genes are TRBV29-1 and TRBJ1-1, with 7 bases identical to TRBD1. What was sequenced was blood. The CDR3 sequence: CSVEKGAVNTEAFF. CDR3 DNA sequence: TGCAGCGTTGAAAAGGGGGCTGTGAACACTGAAGCTTTCTTT.